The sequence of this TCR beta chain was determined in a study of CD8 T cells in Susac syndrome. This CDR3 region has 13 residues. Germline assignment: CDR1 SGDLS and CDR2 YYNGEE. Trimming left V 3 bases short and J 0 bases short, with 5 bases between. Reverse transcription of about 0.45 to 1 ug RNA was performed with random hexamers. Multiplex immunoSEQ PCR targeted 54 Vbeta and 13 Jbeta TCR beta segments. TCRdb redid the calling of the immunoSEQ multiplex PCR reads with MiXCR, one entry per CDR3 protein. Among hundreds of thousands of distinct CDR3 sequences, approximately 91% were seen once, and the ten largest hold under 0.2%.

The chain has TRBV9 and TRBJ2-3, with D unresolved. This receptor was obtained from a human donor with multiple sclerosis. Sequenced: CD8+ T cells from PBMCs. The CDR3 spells CASSEDSTDTQYF. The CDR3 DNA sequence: TGTGCCAGCAGCGAAGATAGCACAGATACGCAGTATTTT.